The 32 T cell receptor beta chains in this list originate from one sample, sequenced in a study of a mutant IDH1 vaccine in newly diagnosed glioma. Repertoires were generated with immunoSEQ multiplex PCR, while TCRdb's copy carries only in-frame clones and drops some. Seen here are more than 55,000 clones, approximately 79% observed once, and the top ten hold over 3%. Sample time point: week 5, during vaccination. One vaccine dose held 300 ug of mutant IDH1 20-mer peptide and came with topical imiquimod. The antigens of these receptors remain unknown. Specimen: PBMCs, collected from a glioma patient whose treatment included an IDH1 peptide vaccine. These receptors all stem from a woman in her late teens or twenties with glioma. Some clones in this sample may be carry-over from other donors' samples.

This chain connects TRBV30 to TRBJ2-3; D might be TRBD1 (5 bases). Per germline, CDR1 GTSNPN and CDR2 SVGIG (reference sequence). The CDR3 contains 14 residues. The V end lost 0 bases, the J end lost 4 bases, and 11 bases lay between the germline ends. CDR3 region: CAWSVLAGSDTQYF. The CDR3 DNA reads as TGTGCCTGGAGTGTACTGGCAGGGTCAGATACGCAGTATTTT.

The J gene is TRBJ2-7, the V gene TRBV27; 11 bases line up with TRBD2. From germline, CDR1 is MNHEY and CDR2 SMNVEV (reference sequence). This CDR3 region has 18 residues. V shed 0 bases, J shed 3 bases, and the junction held 10 bases outside the gene matches. The CDR3 nucleotides read TGTGCCAGCAGTTTATCCTCGGGACTAGCGGATAGGCTCTACGAGCAGTACTTC. It specifies CASSLSSGLADRLYEQYF.

CDR3 loop: CASSLAENTEAFF. The CDR3 coding sequence is TGTGCCAGTAGTCTCGCCGAGAACACTGAAGCTTTCTTT. The chain recombines TRBV19 with TRBJ1-1; no clear D. This CDR3 spans 13 amino acids. Germline CDR1 and CDR2: LNHDA and SQIVND (reference sequence). Trimming stripped 5 bases from V and 1 base from J, with 8 bases between.

The chain links TRBV14 to TRBJ2-7; tentative D call: TRBD2 (5 bases). The germline gives CDR1 SGHDN, CDR2 FVKESK. V lost 1 base and J 2 bases, leaving 9 bases between the germline ends. CDR3 length: 14 amino acids. The CDR3 DNA is TGTGCCAGCAGCCAAGCGCCGGGGACCTACGAGCAGTACTTC. Its translation: CASSQAPGTYEQYF.

This rearrangement joins TRBV6-6 to TRBJ2-5; maybe TRBD2 (7 bases). The V and J ends lost 2 bases and 3 bases respectively, with 16 bases between them. The CDR3 has 16 amino acids. Germline assignment: CDR1 MNHNY and CDR2 SVGAGI (reference sequence). In nucleotides, the CDR3 is TGTGCCAGCAGTTACGAGAGGGGGGGTCAGAAAGAGACCCAGTACTTC. Its translation: CASSYERGGQKETQYF.

The chain combines TRBV4-3 with TRBJ2-7; perhaps D is TRBD1 or TRBD2 (5 bases each). Between the trimmed V and J ends, which lost 0 bases and 3 bases, there was a span of 15 bases. The CDR3 covers 16 residues. CDR1 and CDR2 (germline): LGHNA, YSLEER. The CDR3 loop is CASSQDLGTGFYEQYF. The CDR3 DNA reads TGCGCCAGCAGCCAAGACCTCGGGACCGGGTTCTACGAGCAGTACTTC.

The chain carries TRBV10-3 and TRBJ2-1; D might be TRBD2 (5 bases). CDR3 size: 14 residues. The V end was cut by 2 bases, the J end by 10 bases, with 15 bases between. Germline values: CDR1 ENHRY, CDR2 SYGVKD. The CDR3 sequence is CAISEVGEGREQFF. The DNA for the CDR3 is TGTGCCATCAGTGAGGTGGGAGAGGGCCGGGAGCAGTTCTTC.

The V call is TRBV7-3, the J call TRBJ2-1, with 7 bases lining up with TRBD1. CDR1 and CDR2 from the germline V gene are SGHTA and FQGTGA. With 10 bases clipped from V and 12 bases from J, the junction kept 9 bases outside the gene matches. The CDR3 consists of 11 residues. CDR3 sequence (DNA): TGTGCCACCGGGGACAGTGGGGGGCAGTTCTTC. Amino acid sequence: CATGDSGGQFF.

The chain employs TRBV7-2 and TRBJ2-5; 9 positions match TRBD2. Germline CDR1 SGHTA, CDR2 FQGNSA. The CDR3 extends over 13 amino acids. Trimming cost V 10 bases and J 2 bases; bases outside gene matches: 5. Here the CDR3 reads CATAGGPQETQYF. The CDR3 DNA reads TGTGCCACGGCGGGGGGGCCGCAAGAGACCCAGTACTTC.

The rearrangement uses TRBV5-8 and TRBJ2-3, with D hard to call. The CDR3 loop spans 15 amino acids. With 4 bases removed from V and 1 base from J, the gap between germline ends came to 13 bases. Germline values: CDR1 SGHTS, CDR2 YDEGEE. CDR3 in amino acids: CASSTLPRGTDTQYF. The CDR3 coding sequence is TGTGCCAGCAGCACCCTTCCCCGGGGCACAGATACGCAGTATTTT. Full variable domain (rest looked up from reference TRBV5-8 and TRBJ2-3): EAGVTQSPTHLIKTRGQQATLRCSPISGHTSVYWYQQALGLGLQFLLWYDEGEERNRGNFPPRFSGRQFPNYSSELNVNALELEDSALYLCASSTLPRGTDTQYFGPGTRLTVL.

J is TRBJ1-5 and V is TRBV21-1; the D segment call TRBD1 is taken from the table without a DNA check. TRBV21-1 is described as a pseudogene. There are 15 residues in the CDR3. CDR3 coding DNA: TGTGCCAGCAGCAAGGACAGGGCTAGCAATCAGCCCCAGCATTTT. Residues: CASSKDRASNQPQHF.

This clone was observed a few times. V and J are TRBV7-9 and TRBJ1-1; D uncertain. The CDR3 length is 14 residues. The V end was cut by 5 bases, the J end by 6 bases, with 16 bases between. Per the germline V gene, CDR1 is SEHNR and CDR2 is FQNEAQ (reference sequence). CDR3 DNA: TGTGCCAGCAGCCCCGAGCCGACGGTCGCTGAAGCTTTCTTT. Encoded protein: CASSPEPTVAEAFF.

The J gene is TRBJ2-7, the V gene TRBV6-5; unclear D gene. The CDR3 length is 11 residues. Germline V gives CDR1 MNHEY, CDR2 SVGAGI. V dropped 2 bases and J dropped 4 bases, with 3 bases sitting between them. CDR3 sequence (DNA): TGTGCCAGCAGTTACCTGTACGAGCAGTACTTC. Its protein is CASSYLYEQYF.

The table lists this clone with a count of one. The J gene is TRBJ1-6, the V gene TRBV15; 9 bases fit TRBD1. Per the germline V gene, CDR1 is LNHNV and CDR2 is YYDKDF (reference sequence). The CDR3 length is 14 residues. V dropped 0 bases and J dropped 14; count of bases not matched to a gene: 5. The CDR3 spells CATSRETGGAALHF. The CDR3 coding sequence is TGTGCCACCAGCAGAGAGACAGGGGGGGCAGCCCTCCACTTT.

The V gene is TRBV7-2, the J gene TRBJ1-2; 7 positions match TRBD1. In germline, CDR1 is SGHTA, CDR2 FQGNSA. The CDR3 sequence is 15 residues long. V gave up 4 bases and J gave up 6 bases; unmatched junction bases: 11. The CDR3 DNA is TGTGCCAGCAGCTCCCTCACCTCGACAGGGAATGGCTACACCTTC. The encoded protein is CASSSLTSTGNGYTF.

The chain recombines TRBV30 with TRBJ2-7, with D hard to call. Trimming cost V 3 bases and J 6 bases, with 15 bases left between them. The CDR3 spans 13 residues. Germline CDR1 GTSNPN, CDR2 SVGIG (reference sequence). CDR3 in amino acids: CAWRGPFFPEQYF. The CDR3 DNA is TGTGCCTGGAGAGGTCCATTTTTCCCCGAGCAGTACTTC.

The chain links TRBV5-3 to TRBJ1-5; perhaps TRBD1 as D (5 bases). TRBV5-3 falls under the ORF class, with uncertain function. The CDR3 consists of 12 residues. The ends were cut back, 4 bases at V and 11 bases at J, with 13 bases in the middle. The chain's CDR3 is CARSPPRGAQHF. Written as DNA, the CDR3 is TGTGCCAGAAGCCCCCCCCGAGGGGCCCAGCATTTT.

The chain has TRBV5-4 and TRBJ2-7, with no clear D. Germline CDR1 and CDR2: SGHNT and YYREEE (reference sequence). This CDR3 spans 12 amino acids. The ends were cut back, 2 bases at V and 2 bases at J, with 5 bases in the middle. CDR3 DNA: TGTGCCAGCAGCTTCCCCCCCTACGAGCAGTACTTC. Its translation is CASSFPPYEQYF.

Here the CDR3 DNA reads TGTGCCAGCAGCACGAAACCGGGACGGGGGCAAGAGACCCAGTACTTC. Translation gives CASSTKPGRGQETQYF. The gene calls are TRBV7-9 and TRBJ2-5; D might be TRBD2 (6 bases). The germline V gene encodes CDR1 SEHNR and CDR2 FQNEAQ (reference sequence). CDR3 length: 16 residues. The V and J ends lost 5 bases and 2 bases respectively, with 18 bases between them.

The chain employs TRBV6-5 and TRBJ1-3, with 7 bases that match TRBD1. The CDR3 is 15 residues long. The germline V gene has CDR1 MNHEY and CDR2 SVGAGI. Trimming at V came to 7 bases and at J to 2 bases, leaving 8 bases not matched to a gene. The CDR3 region is CASKVTGDAGNTIYF. DNA for the CDR3: TGTGCCAGCAAAGTTACAGGGGACGCTGGAAACACCATATATTTT.

The rearrangement links TRBV27 to TRBJ1-5; D may be TRBD1 (6 bases). Between the trimmed V and J ends, which lost 4 bases and 13 bases, there was a span of 23 bases. The germline V gene has CDR1 MNHEY and CDR2 SMNVEV (reference sequence). The CDR3 consists of 15 residues. The CDR3 DNA sequence: TGTGCCAGCAGTTCGCTACAGGGCGGCGGCCTATTTCAGCATTTT. The encoded protein is CASSSLQGGGLFQHF.

This clone was observed once. The chain couples TRBV7-2 to TRBJ2-5; 8 bases map to TRBD2. From germline, CDR1 is SGHTA and CDR2 FQGNSA. Trimming at V came to 5 bases and at J to 4 bases, leaving 9 bases not matched to a gene. The CDR3 runs to 15 residues. For the CDR3, the DNA is TGTGCCAGCAGCCCCGTCCGGGGGGGTGGAGAGACCCAGTACTTC. It translates to CASSPVRGGGETQYF.

The chain combines TRBV12-5 with TRBJ2-7, with a possible D match to TRBD2 (6 bases). The CDR3 covers 17 residues. Trimming left V 1 base short and J 0 bases short, with 16 bases between. Germline-derived CDR1 and CDR2 are LGHNT and FRNRAP. In DNA form, the CDR3 reads TGTGCTAGTGGTTTGGCTGGTGGGGCGGGGTCCTCCTACGAGCAGTACTTC. Amino acids: CASGLAGGAGSSYEQYF.

In this sample, this clone turned up a few times. V and J are TRBV28 and TRBJ2-7; D may match TRBD1 or TRBD2 (5 bases each). V was shortened by 6 bases and J by 4 bases, with 16 bases between the two germline ends. There are 14 residues in the CDR3. Germline V lookup: CDR1 MDHEN, CDR2 SYDVKM. The DNA of the CDR3 is TGTGCCAGCAGCGACCGGGACGGGCCTTACGAGCAGTACTTC. The encoded protein is CASSDRDGPYEQYF.

The rearrangement uses TRBV6-6 and TRBJ1-5, with D maybe TRBD1 (5 bases). CDR3 length: 15 amino acids. Germline-derived CDR1 and CDR2 are MNHNY and SVGAGI (reference sequence). The V end was cut by 2 bases, the J end by 4 bases, with 12 bases between. The CDR3 reads CASSYQVRGNQPQHF. The CDR3 DNA reads TGTGCCAGCAGTTACCAGGTGAGGGGAAATCAGCCCCAGCATTTT.

The chain is built from TRBV6-5 and TRBJ1-2; tentative D call: TRBD1 (6 bases). The CDR3 consists of 14 residues. V was pared by 5 bases and J by 3 bases, with 13 bases between. CDR1 is MNHEY and CDR2 is SVGAGI in the germline V gene. DNA of the CDR3: TGTGCCAGCAGTCCCAACAGGGAATACTATGGCTACACCTTC. Translating gives CASSPNREYYGYTF.

Within the sample, this clone is medium-sized (0.01 to 0.1%). The gene calls are TRBV4-2 and TRBJ1-1; D unclear. The V and J ends lost 3 bases and 6 bases respectively, with 11 bases between them. CDR1 and CDR2 from the germline V gene are LGHNA and YNFKEQ. The CDR3 has 13 amino acids. In DNA form, the CDR3 reads TGTGCCAGCAGCCAGGAGGGTCAATCTGAAGCTTTCTTT. Translated, it gives CASSQEGQSEAFF.

The rearrangement links TRBV5-4 to TRBJ2-1, with D perhaps being TRBD1 or TRBD2 (6 bases each). Trimming took 0 bases from V and 5 from J, leaving 12 bases between them. This CDR3 spans 15 amino acids. Per germline, CDR1 SGHNT and CDR2 YYREEE (reference sequence). The DNA of the CDR3 is TGTGCCAGCAGCTTGGATCCGGGGGCCCACAATGAGCAGTTCTTC. Amino acid sequence: CASSLDPGAHNEQFF. Full variable domain (outside the CDR3, taken from reference TRBV5-4 and TRBJ2-1): ETGVTQSPTHLIKTRGQQVTLRCSSQSGHNTVSWYQQALGQGPQFIFQYYREEENGRGNFPPRFSGLQFPNYSSELNVNALELDDSALYLCASSLDPGAHNEQFFGPGTRLTVL.

The CDR3 here is CASSEGRGGDEQYF. As DNA, the CDR3 is TGTGCCAGCAGTGAAGGAAGGGGCGGCGATGAGCAGTACTTC. This chain links TRBV6-1 with TRBJ2-7, with TRBD1 as a possible D gene (5 bases). Germline CDR1 reads MNHNS; CDR2 reads SASEGT. V lost 1 base and J 7 bases, leaving 14 bases between the germline ends. This CDR3 contains 14 residues.

This chain uses TRBV6-5 with TRBJ2-1; TRBD1 matches at 7 bases. Germline loops: CDR1 MNHEY, CDR2 SVGAGI. V was clipped by 6 bases and J by 4 bases; unmatched bases: 9. CDR3 length equals 15 residues. In nucleotides, the CDR3 is TGTGCCAGCAGACGTGGACAGGCTCCTTACAATGAGCAGTTCTTC. Amino acid sequence: CASRRGQAPYNEQFF.

The chain employs TRBV5-1 and TRBJ2-7; 13 positions agree with TRBD2. Germline trimming cut 0 bases from V and 4 bases from J; bases unmatched to any gene: 7. Per germline, CDR1 SGHRS and CDR2 YFSETQ. The CDR3 consists of 17 residues. The CDR3 reads CASSLGTSGGAGYEQYF. As DNA, the CDR3 is TGCGCCAGCAGCTTGGGTACTAGCGGGGGGGCCGGGTACGAGCAGTACTTC.

This clone came up a few times. As DNA, the CDR3 is TGTGCCACCAGCAGCCGCCCGGTTTGGGACAAGCCCCAGCATTTT. Its translation: CATSSRPVWDKPQHF. The chain has TRBV15 and TRBJ1-5; tentative D call: TRBD1 (6 bases). The CDR3 runs to 15 residues. Germline values: CDR1 LNHNV, CDR2 YYDKDF (reference sequence). V shed 3 bases and J shed 8 bases, with 17 bases lying between them.